These 14 T cell receptor beta chains originate from one sample sequenced in a study of blood T cell repertoires in COVID-19. This table comes from immunoSEQ multiplex PCR, and its TCRdb copy is limited to in-frame clones, with some not included. The sample includes tens of thousands of clones, over 75% of them seen just once. Source material: peripheral blood. All receptors derive from a man aged 50 or older with acute or convalescent COVID-19.

The rearrangement uses TRBV7-2 and TRBJ1-5; the D is unclear. CDR1 and CDR2 from the germline V gene are SGHTA and FQGNSA. This CDR3 region has 17 residues. Trimming removed 1 base at V and 2 bases at J, with 15 bases between. The CDR3 loop reads CASSLELAASGNQPQHF. For the CDR3, the DNA is TGTGCCAGCAGCTTAGAGCTTGCGGCGTCAGGCAATCAGCCCCAGCATTTT.

The gene calls are TRBV12-5 and TRBJ1-2; D perhaps matches TRBD1 (5 bases). Germline V gene lookup returns CDR1 LGHNT and CDR2 FRNRAP. V shed 5 bases and J shed 2 bases, with 27 bases lying between them. This CDR3 contains 19 residues. This CDR3 is CASGDAQGLGTPINYGYTF. The CDR3 bases are TGTGCTAGTGGTGATGCTCAGGGACTTGGGACCCCGATCAACTATGGCTACACCTTC.

The CDR3 DNA reads TGTGCCAGCAGCGTACACGGCGGTAGCGACGAGCAGTACTTC. Its translation: CASSVHGGSDEQYF. V is TRBV9 and J is TRBJ2-7, with TRBD2 as a possible D gene (5 bases). This CDR3 is built from 14 residues. Germline V CDR1 and CDR2: SGDLS, YYNGEE. Trimming left V 1 base short and J 5 bases short, with 13 bases between.

The chain couples TRBV2 to TRBJ2-5; no definite D call. Germline CDR1 and CDR2: SNHLY and FYNNEI. CDR3 size: 14 residues. Trimming shortened V by 8 bases and J by 2 bases, and 15 bases separated the two germline ends. The CDR3 sequence: CASSASVPQETQYF. In DNA, the CDR3 is TGTGCCAGCTCAGCGTCGGTTCCTCAAGAGACCCAGTACTTC.

This chain joins TRBV5-1 and TRBJ1-2, with D perhaps matching TRBD1 (6 bases). Germline loops: CDR1 SGHRS, CDR2 YFSETQ. The CDR3 is 15 amino acids. The ends were cut back, 4 bases at V and 0 bases at J, with 13 bases in the middle. The CDR3 DNA reads TGCGCCAGCAGCCCAGGACAGACGACTAACTATGGCTACACCTTC. It translates to CASSPGQTTNYGYTF.

The chain joins TRBV7-2 to TRBJ2-3; 7 nucleotides agree with TRBD1. V shed 5 bases, J shed 7 bases, and the junction held 9 bases outside the gene matches. CDR1 SGHTA and CDR2 FQGNSA come from the germline V gene. The CDR3 totals 14 residues. In nucleotides, the CDR3 is TGTGCCAGCAGCCCCCGACAGGGACCGCATACGCAGTATTTT. This gives the protein CASSPRQGPHTQYF. The full variable domain, its missing parts supplied by reference TRBV7-2 and TRBJ2-3, is GAGVSQSPSNKVTEKGKDVELRCDPISGHTALYWYRQSLGQGLEFLIYFQGNSAPDKSGLPSDRFSAERTGGSVSTLTIQRTQQEDSAVYLCASSPRQGPHTQYFGPGTRLTVL.

This chain joins TRBV11-1 and TRBJ2-3; 10 positions match TRBD1. J was trimmed by 6 bases and V by 5 bases; bases with no gene match: 8. CDR1 is SGHAT, CDR2 FQDESV, per germline (reference sequence). CDR3 length equals 15 residues. The chain's CDR3 is CASSRTGGYVDTQYF. The CDR3 region has the DNA TGTGCCAGCAGCCGGACAGGGGGATACGTTGATACGCAGTATTTT. Filled out from reference TRBV11-1 and TRBJ2-3, the complete variable domain reads EAEVAQSPRYKITEKSQAVAFWCDPISGHATLYWYRQILGQGPELLVQFQDESVVDDSQLPKDRFSAERLKGVDSTLKIQPAELGDSAMYLCASSRTGGYVDTQYFGPGTRLTVL.

The J gene is TRBJ1-2, the V gene TRBV5-1, with 8 positions matching TRBD1. The CDR3 is 14 amino acids. J gave up 5 bases and V 4 bases, and 7 bases lay outside the gene matches. Per germline, CDR1 SGHRS and CDR2 YFSETQ. In DNA form, the CDR3 reads TGCGCCAGCAGCATAGGACAGGGTGGATATGGCTACACCTTC. Its translation is CASSIGQGGYGYTF.

This clone was observed once. The chain employs TRBV15 and TRBJ1-5, with D uncertain. Trimming left V 0 bases short and J 0 bases short, with 15 bases between. Germline CDR1 reads LNHNV; CDR2 reads YYDKDF (reference sequence). The CDR3 is made up of 18 amino acids. CDR3 nucleotide sequence: TGTGCCACCAGCAGAGATACTGGCCGGGGAGCTAGCAATCAGCCCCAGCATTTT. Protein product: CATSRDTGRGASNQPQHF.

This chain connects TRBV3-1 (or the pseudogene TRBV3-2) to TRBJ1-4; D is uncertain. This CDR3 region has 14 residues. The V gene lost 6 bases and the J gene lost 3 bases, with 11 bases spanning the gap. Germline V lookup: CDR1 LGHDT, CDR2 YNNKEL (reference sequence). The CDR3 DNA sequence: TGTGCCAGCAGAACCGAGGGATCTAATGAAAAACTGTTTTTT. Protein: CASRTEGSNEKLFF.

This clone was detected only a few times. This rearrangement joins TRBV28 to TRBJ1-1, with D unresolved. V dropped 6 bases and J dropped 4 bases, with 3 bases sitting between them. There are 10 residues in the CDR3. Per germline, CDR1 MDHEN and CDR2 SYDVKM. For the CDR3, the DNA is TGTGCCAGCAGGGCCACTGAAGCTTTCTTT. Translating it yields CASRATEAFF.

The chain joins TRBV7-2 to TRBJ1-1, with D hard to call. This CDR3 contains 14 residues. Per the germline V gene, CDR1 is SGHTA and CDR2 is FQGNSA. Trimming pared 11 bases from V and 1 base from J, leaving 17 bases between. In nucleotides, the CDR3 is TGTGCCTCCGCGAGCCACCCGGGGAACACTGAAGCTTTCTTT. This encodes CASASHPGNTEAFF.

The V gene is TRBV5-1, the J gene TRBJ1-1; a weak D match, TRBD1 (6 bases). CDR3 length equals 13 residues. Per germline, CDR1 SGHRS and CDR2 YFSETQ. With 5 bases removed from V and 3 bases from J, the gap between germline ends came to 11 bases. CDR3 sequence reads: CASSWTEDTEAFF. The CDR3 DNA reads as TGCGCCAGCAGTTGGACAGAGGACACTGAAGCTTTCTTT.

This clone was detected once. Its ends do not fully match the called genes, so a read error is possible. The chain recombines TRBV5-1 with TRBJ2-7; D may be TRBD2 (5 bases). Looked up from germline, CDR1 is SGHRS and CDR2 is YFSETQ. CDR3 length: 14 amino acids. CDR3 sequence reads: CANSSLSSGYEQYF. In nucleotides, the CDR3 is TGCGCCAACAGCTCCCTCTCCTCGGGATACGAGCAGTACTTC.